Listed here is a single T cell receptor (beta chain). Its antigen is as yet unknown. These data come from a study of shared clonotypes between healthy human individuals. Study context: Each donor contributed plates that comprised three CD4 naive, three CD4 memory, two CD8 naive and one CD8 memory.

The germline V gene has CDR1 SGHTA and CDR2 FQGNSA. This CDR3 has 16 residues. V lost 2 bases and J lost 4, with 17 bases in between. Study-wide results and caveats: The study drew on few donors, limiting represented genetic and exposure-history diversity. Naive CD4 clonotypes were shared across several donors at roughly 5%. Generally, naive subsets (rather than memory subsets) showed larger estimated richness.

Some clones are missing from TCRdb's copy, which holds only in-frame ones; the method was immunoSEQ multiplex PCR. There are roughly 500,000 clones in the sample; around 96% occur only once, and approximately 0.06% lies in the top ten. Material: naive CD4+ T cells sorted from blood. The subset here: CD45RA+ positively selected. The source is a woman aged 25 to 39 in good health. This chain connects TRBV7-2 to TRBJ2-5; D is perhaps TRBD2 (6 bases). CDR3 amino acids: CASSLYQPGVGETQYF. In DNA form, the CDR3 reads TGTGCCAGCAGCTTATATCAACCGGGAGTGGGAGAGACCCAGTACTTC.